This T cell receptor (beta chain) was recorded in a study of cytomegalovirus exposure and HLA in healthy donors. Whole-study context: Earlier, some 200 million T cells were analyzed, and fewer than 120 million unique TCR beta sequences were found among them. General study findings and limits: Rarity held for most TCR sequences, but there were some public TCRs that occurred in many donors. Analyses of presence and absence presupposed an approximately uniform sequencing depth across donors.

The CDR3 sequence is 19 residues long. The germline V gene has CDR1 SGHTA and CDR2 FQGNSA. V gave up 5 bases and J gave up 2 bases; unmatched junction bases: 18. The PCR was carried out with 60 Vbeta primers and 13 Jbeta primers. Repertoires were generated with immunoSEQ multiplex PCR, while TCRdb's copy carries only in-frame clones and drops some. The sample includes 180,000 or so clones, around 80% of them seen just once. As for this clone: As yet, its antigen is unknown.

The clonotype was recovered from a woman aged 45-65 years in good health and CMV-seropositive. The chain is built from TRBV7-2 and TRBJ2-1, with TRBD2 matching 7 bases. Sequenced sample: PBMCs. CDR3 protein: CASSVETQGWGLPYNEQFF. The CDR3 DNA follows: TGTGCCAGCAGCGTAGAGACTCAGGGTTGGGGACTACCCTACAATGAGCAGTTCTTC. The entire variable domain, with the rest obtained from reference TRBV7-2 and TRBJ2-1, is as follows: GAGVSQSPSNKVTEKGKDVELRCDPISGHTALYWYRQSLGQGLEFLIYFQGNSAPDKSGLPSDRFSAERTGGSVSTLTIQRTQQEDSAVYLCASSVETQGWGLPYNEQFFGPGTRLTVL.